Presented here are 16 T cell receptor beta chains from one specimen sequenced in a study of cytomegalovirus exposure and HLA in healthy donors. PCR employed 60 Vbeta and 13 Jbeta primers. Method: immunoSEQ multiplex PCR; TCRdb's copy keeps in-frame clones and lacks some. Among around 120,000 clones, around 77% were seen once, and the ten largest hold about 3.9%. Sequencing used PBMCs. The receptors come from a human donor in good health.

The V call is TRBV28, the J call TRBJ1-1; possibly TRBD1 for D (5 bases). This CDR3 region has 11 residues. V shed 6 bases and J shed 4 bases, with 6 bases lying between them. Germline CDR1 reads MDHEN; CDR2 reads SYDVKM. The CDR3 DNA sequence: TGTGCCAGCAGGGGGGGCACTGAAGCTTTCTTT. Translating gives CASRGGTEAFF.

This rearrangement joins TRBV19 to TRBJ2-3; 12 nucleotides match TRBD2. Germline CDR1 reads LNHDA; CDR2 reads SQIVND (reference sequence). The CDR3 runs 16 residues. V gave up 3 bases and J gave up 7 bases; unmatched junction bases: 8. CDR3: CASSMVLAGGGHTQYF. For the CDR3, the DNA is TGTGCCAGTAGTATGGTACTAGCGGGAGGAGGGCATACGCAGTATTTT.

In regard to this clone: The junction departs from the called germline gene at one end, perhaps through a read error. V is TRBV7-7 and J is TRBJ1-5; 7 bases are shared with TRBD1. Germline V CDR1 and CDR2: SSHAT, FNYEAQ (reference sequence). The CDR3 spans 15 residues. The CDR3 is CASSLSRDRNQPQHF. For the CDR3, the DNA is TGTGCTAGCAGCTTAAGCCGGGACAGAAATCAGCCCCAGCATTTT.

The chain carries TRBV7-9 and TRBJ2-2; a weak D match, TRBD1 (5 bases). There are 14 residues in the CDR3. CDR1 and CDR2 from the germline V gene are SEHNR and FQNEAQ (reference sequence). With 5 bases removed from V and 0 bases from J, the gap between germline ends came to 7 bases. The CDR3 DNA reads TGTGCCAGCAGCCACAGGTCGAACACCGGGGAGCTGTTTTTT. It specifies CASSHRSNTGELFF.

This clone occurred once. This rearrangement joins TRBV5-5 to TRBJ2-3; 9 nucleotides agree with TRBD2. The CDR3 runs to 16 residues. V shed 4 bases, J shed 4 bases, and the junction held 10 bases outside the gene matches. CDR1 is SGHKS, CDR2 YYEKEE, per germline (reference sequence). CDR3 in amino acids: CASSRGGGSPPDTQYF. CDR3 bases: TGTGCCAGCAGCCGCGGGGGGGGGTCCCCCCCAGATACGCAGTATTTT.

The J gene is TRBJ1-2, the V gene TRBV7-9, with D maybe TRBD1 (5 bases). The CDR3 runs to 14 residues. Germline V gene lookup returns CDR1 SEHNR and CDR2 FQNEAQ (reference sequence). V lost 2 bases to trimming and J lost 3 bases, with 10 bases between them. The CDR3, as DNA: TGTGCCAGCAGCTTACGGGAGACAGACTATGGCTACACCTTC. This gives the protein CASSLRETDYGYTF.

V usage is TRBV7-8 and J usage is TRBJ2-7; D remains ambiguous. The CDR3 has 11 amino acids. V lost 1 base, J lost 5 bases, and 3 bases lay in between. From germline, CDR1 is SGHVS and CDR2 FQNEAQ. As DNA, the CDR3 is TGTGCCAGCAGCTTAGGAGACGAGCAGTACTTC. Protein: CASSLGDEQYF.

CDR3 residues: CASSPPQGYEQYF. The CDR3 region has the DNA TGTGCCAGCTCACCACCGCAGGGCTACGAGCAGTACTTC. V and J are TRBV18 and TRBJ2-5; D is perhaps TRBD1 (5 bases). The DNA end favors TRBJ2-7, so the J call may be wrong. Per germline, CDR1 KGHSH and CDR2 LQKENI. This CDR3 spans 13 amino acids.

The genes are TRBV29-1 and TRBJ2-7; D gene unclear. The V gene's germline CDR1 is SQVTM and CDR2 ANQGSEA. The CDR3 loop spans 11 amino acids. The V end lost 7 bases, the J end lost 6 bases, and 13 bases lay between the germline ends. DNA of the CDR3: TGCAGCGGCTCGACTTCTGGCGAGCAGTACTTC. This gives the protein CSGSTSGEQYF.

This chain uses TRBV19 with TRBJ1-2, with 7 bases fitting TRBD1. V was clipped by 5 bases and J by 8 bases; unmatched bases: 14. Germline V gene sequence: CDR1 LNHDA, CDR2 SQIVND (reference sequence). The CDR3 is made up of 15 amino acids. CDR3 in DNA: TGTGCCAGTAGTGCCACGGTAGCCAGGGGGTCGGGCTACACCTTC. Residues: CASSATVARGSGYTF.

The CDR3 sequence: CASSRDRGDYGYTF. The CDR3 DNA reads as TGTGCCAGCAGCCGCGACAGGGGTGACTATGGCTACACCTTC. This chain connects TRBV27 to TRBJ1-2; 8 nucleotides agree with TRBD1. The V gene's germline CDR1 is MNHEY and CDR2 SMNVEV (reference sequence). The CDR3 extends over 14 amino acids. V trimming: 6 bases; J trimming: 3 bases; junction bases outside the gene matches: 6.

V and J are TRBV28 and TRBJ2-3; 10 nucleotides line up with TRBD2. V was clipped by 8 bases and J by 1 base; unmatched bases: 3. Germline V gene lookup returns CDR1 MDHEN and CDR2 SYDVKM. The length of the CDR3 is 14 residues. CDR3 sequence reads: CASESGRGTDTQYF. CDR3 nucleotides: TGTGCCAGCGAGAGCGGGAGGGGCACAGATACGCAGTATTTT. Full variable domain (outside the CDR3, taken from reference TRBV28 and TRBJ2-3): DVKVTQSSRYLVKRTGEKVFLECVQDMDHENMFWYRQDPGLGLRLIYFSYDVKMKEKGDIPEGYSVSREKKERFSLILESASTNQTSMYLCASESGRGTDTQYFGPGTRLTVL.

CDR3 loop: CASSKLRGAGSTDTQYF. CDR3 DNA: TGTGCCAGCAGTAAACTCCGGGGGGCAGGTAGCACAGATACGCAGTATTTT. The V call is TRBV11-2, the J call TRBJ2-3, with a possible D match to TRBD2 (7 bases). CDR3 length equals 17 residues. Trimming left V 6 bases short and J 0 bases short, with 19 bases between. Per germline, CDR1 SGHAT and CDR2 FQNNGV.

The chain has TRBV4-2 and TRBJ2-1; TRBD2 matches 11 bases. CDR3 length equals 17 residues. Germline CDR1 is LGHNA and CDR2 is YNFKEQ. The J segment lost 6 bases and the V segment lost 1 base, leaving 8 bases of the junction unmatched. The CDR3 protein is CASSQAGKTSGTNEQFF. CDR3 bases: TGTGCCAGCAGCCAAGCGGGAAAGACTAGCGGGACCAATGAGCAGTTCTTC.

The genes are TRBV9 and TRBJ2-1; 7 bases are a match to TRBD2. The germline gives CDR1 SGDLS, CDR2 YYNGEE. The CDR3 totals 12 residues. Trimming took 1 base from V and 9 from J; bases not matched to a gene: 1. The CDR3 reads CASSVWEGEQFF. CDR3 bases: TGTGCCAGCAGCGTATGGGAGGGTGAGCAGTTCTTC.

The V and J genes are TRBV5-8 and TRBJ1-1, with TRBD1 matching over 7 bases. V lost 2 bases to trimming and J lost 7 bases; unmatched junction nucleotides: 2. The CDR3 runs 12 residues. Germline V gives CDR1 SGHTS, CDR2 YDEGEE. In DNA, the CDR3 is TGTGCCAGCAGCTTCCGGGACAGTGAAGCTTTCTTT. Protein: CASSFRDSEAFF.